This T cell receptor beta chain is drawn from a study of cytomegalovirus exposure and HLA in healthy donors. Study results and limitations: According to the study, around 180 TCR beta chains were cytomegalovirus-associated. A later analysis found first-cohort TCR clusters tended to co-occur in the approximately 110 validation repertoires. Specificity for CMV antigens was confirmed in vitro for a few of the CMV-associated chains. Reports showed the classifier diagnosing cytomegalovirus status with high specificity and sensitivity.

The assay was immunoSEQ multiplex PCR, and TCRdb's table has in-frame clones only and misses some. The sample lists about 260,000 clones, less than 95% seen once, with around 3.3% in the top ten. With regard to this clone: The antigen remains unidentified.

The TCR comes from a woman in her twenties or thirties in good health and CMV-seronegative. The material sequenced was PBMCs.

In nucleotides, the CDR3 is TGCGCCAGCAGGGTCGGAAGCAATCAGCCCCAGCATTTT. Amino acids: CASRVGSNQPQHF. The chain recombines TRBV5-1 with TRBJ1-5; no clear D gene. Germline lookup yields CDR1 SGHRS and CDR2 YFSETQ. V was clipped by 5 bases and J by 1 base, with 7 bases between them. The CDR3 is made up of 13 amino acids.